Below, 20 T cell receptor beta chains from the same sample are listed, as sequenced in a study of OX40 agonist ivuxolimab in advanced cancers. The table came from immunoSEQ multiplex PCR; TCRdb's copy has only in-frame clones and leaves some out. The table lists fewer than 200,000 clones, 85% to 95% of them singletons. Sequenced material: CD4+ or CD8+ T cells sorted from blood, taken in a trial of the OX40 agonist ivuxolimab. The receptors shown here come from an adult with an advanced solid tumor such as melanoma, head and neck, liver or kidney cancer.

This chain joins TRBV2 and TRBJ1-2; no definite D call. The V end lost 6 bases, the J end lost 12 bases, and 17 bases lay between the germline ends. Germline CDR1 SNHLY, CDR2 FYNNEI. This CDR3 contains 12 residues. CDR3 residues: CASRSEWYGDTF. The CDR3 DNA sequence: TGTGCCAGCAGGTCGGAGTGGTATGGGGACACCTTC. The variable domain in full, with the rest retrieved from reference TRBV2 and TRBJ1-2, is EPEVTQTPSHQVTQMGQEVILRCVPISNHLYFYWYRQILGQKVEFLVSFYNNEISEKSEIFDDQFSVERPDGSNFTLKIRSTKLEDSAMYFCASRSEWYGDTFGSGTRLTVV.

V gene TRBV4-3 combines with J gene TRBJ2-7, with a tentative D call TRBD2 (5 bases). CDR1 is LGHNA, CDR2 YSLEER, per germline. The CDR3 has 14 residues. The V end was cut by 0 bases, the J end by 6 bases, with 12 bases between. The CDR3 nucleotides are TGCGCCAGCAGCCAAGACCCCGGCGGAGGCGAGCAGTACTTC. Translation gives CASSQDPGGGEQYF.

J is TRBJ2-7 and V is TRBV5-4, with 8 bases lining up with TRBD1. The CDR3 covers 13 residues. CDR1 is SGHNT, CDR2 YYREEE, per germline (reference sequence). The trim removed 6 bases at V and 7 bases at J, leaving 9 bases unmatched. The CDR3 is CASIRTGIGEQYF. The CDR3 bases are TGTGCCAGCATCAGGACAGGGATCGGGGAGCAGTACTTC.

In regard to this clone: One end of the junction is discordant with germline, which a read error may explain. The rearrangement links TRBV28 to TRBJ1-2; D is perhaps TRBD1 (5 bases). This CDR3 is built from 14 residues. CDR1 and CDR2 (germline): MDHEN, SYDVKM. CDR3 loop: CASQFYGGNYGYTF. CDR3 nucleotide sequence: TGTGCCAGCCAGTTTTACGGGGGTAACTACGGCTACACCTTC.

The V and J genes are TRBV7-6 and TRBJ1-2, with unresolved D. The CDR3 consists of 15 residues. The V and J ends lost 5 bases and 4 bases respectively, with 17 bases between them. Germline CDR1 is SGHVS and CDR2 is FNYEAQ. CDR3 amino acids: CASSPGGRDVYGYTF. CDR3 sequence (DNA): TGTGCCAGCAGCCCTGGAGGCAGAGACGTCTATGGCTACACCTTC.

CDR3 in DNA: TGTGCCAGCAGCTTAAGCGGGAAAAGAGAAGAAAAACTGTTTTTT. Protein: CASSLSGKREEKLFF. V gene TRBV7-9 combines with J gene TRBJ1-4; D not certain. CDR1 and CDR2 from the germline V gene are SEHNR and FQNEAQ (reference sequence). The CDR3 has 15 amino acids. V was trimmed by 2 bases and J by 8 bases, leaving 15 bases between them. The full variable domain, rest sourced from reference TRBV7-9 and TRBJ1-4, is DTGVSQNPRHKITKRGQNVTFRCDPISEHNRLYWYRQTLGQGPEFLTYFQNEAQLEKSRLLSDRFSAERPKGSFSTLEIQRTEQGDSAMYLCASSLSGKREEKLFFGSGTQLSVL.

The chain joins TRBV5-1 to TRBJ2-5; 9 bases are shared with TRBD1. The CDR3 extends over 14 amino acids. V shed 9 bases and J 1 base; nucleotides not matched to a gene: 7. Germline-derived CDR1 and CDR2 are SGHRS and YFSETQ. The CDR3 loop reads CATTGQGIQETQYF. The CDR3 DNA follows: TGCGCCACCACCGGACAGGGGATCCAAGAGACCCAGTACTTC.

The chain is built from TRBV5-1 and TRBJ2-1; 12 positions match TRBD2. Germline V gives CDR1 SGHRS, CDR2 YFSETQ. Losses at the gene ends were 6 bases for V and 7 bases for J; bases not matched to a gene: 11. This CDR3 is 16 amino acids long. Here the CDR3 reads CASTLLGTSGLNEQFF. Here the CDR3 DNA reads TGCGCCAGCACCCTCCTGGGGACTAGCGGGTTGAATGAGCAGTTCTTC.

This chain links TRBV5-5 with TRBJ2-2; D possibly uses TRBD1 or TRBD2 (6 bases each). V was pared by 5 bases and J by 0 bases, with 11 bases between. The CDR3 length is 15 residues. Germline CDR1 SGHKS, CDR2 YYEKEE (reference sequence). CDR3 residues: CASSGGTSNTGELFF. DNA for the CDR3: TGTGCCAGCAGTGGGGGGACATCGAACACCGGGGAGCTGTTTTTT.

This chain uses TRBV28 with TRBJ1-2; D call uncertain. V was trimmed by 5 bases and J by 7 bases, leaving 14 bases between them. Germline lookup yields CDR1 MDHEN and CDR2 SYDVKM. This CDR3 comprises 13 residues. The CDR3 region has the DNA TGTGCCAGCAGTCTACAGCTAGCAGGTGGCTACACCTTC. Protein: CASSLQLAGGYTF.

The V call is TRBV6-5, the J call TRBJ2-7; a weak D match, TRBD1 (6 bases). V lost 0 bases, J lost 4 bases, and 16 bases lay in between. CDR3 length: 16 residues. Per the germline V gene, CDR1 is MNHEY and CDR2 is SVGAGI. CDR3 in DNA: TGTGCCAGCAGTTACTCGAAGGCCAGGGGACGGTACGAGCAGTACTTC. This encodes CASSYSKARGRYEQYF.

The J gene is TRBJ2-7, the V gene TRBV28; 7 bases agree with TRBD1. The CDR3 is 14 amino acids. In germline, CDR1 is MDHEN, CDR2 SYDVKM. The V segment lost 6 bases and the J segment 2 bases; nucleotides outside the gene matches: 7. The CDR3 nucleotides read TGTGCCAGCAGGGCCGGGACAGTCCCCTACGAGCAGTACTTC. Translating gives CASRAGTVPYEQYF.

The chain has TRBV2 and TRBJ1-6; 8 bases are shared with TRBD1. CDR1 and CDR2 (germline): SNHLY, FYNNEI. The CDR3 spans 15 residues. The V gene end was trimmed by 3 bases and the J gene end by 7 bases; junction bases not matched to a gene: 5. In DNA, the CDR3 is TGTGCCAGCAGTGAGCAGGGGGCAAACAATTCACCCCTCCACTTT. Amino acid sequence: CASSEQGANNSPLHF.

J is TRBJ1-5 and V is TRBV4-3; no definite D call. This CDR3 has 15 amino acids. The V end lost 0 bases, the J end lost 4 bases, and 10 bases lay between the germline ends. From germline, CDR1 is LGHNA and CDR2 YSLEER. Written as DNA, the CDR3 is TGCGCCAGCAGCCAAGAACCGGCGGGGAATCAGCCCCAGCATTTT. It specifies CASSQEPAGNQPQHF.

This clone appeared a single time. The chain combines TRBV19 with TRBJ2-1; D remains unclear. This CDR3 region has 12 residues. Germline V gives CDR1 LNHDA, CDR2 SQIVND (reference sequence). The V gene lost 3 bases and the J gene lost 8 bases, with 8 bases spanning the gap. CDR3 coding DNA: TGTGCCAGTAGTATTTCCCAGTATGAGCAGTTCTTC. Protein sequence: CASSISQYEQFF.

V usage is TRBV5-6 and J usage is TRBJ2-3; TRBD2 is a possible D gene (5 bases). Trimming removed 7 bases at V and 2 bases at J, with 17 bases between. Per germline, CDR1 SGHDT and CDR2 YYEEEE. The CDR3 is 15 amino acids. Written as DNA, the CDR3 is TGTGCCAGCCACTCCTTCGGGATCTTCACAGATACGCAGTATTTT. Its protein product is CASHSFGIFTDTQYF.

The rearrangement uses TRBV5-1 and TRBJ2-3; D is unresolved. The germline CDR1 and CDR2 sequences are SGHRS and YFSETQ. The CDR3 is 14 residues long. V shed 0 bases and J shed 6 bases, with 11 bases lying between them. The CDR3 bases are TGCGCCAGCAGCTTGGAGGGTCGTATGGATACGCAGTATTTT. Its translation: CASSLEGRMDTQYF.

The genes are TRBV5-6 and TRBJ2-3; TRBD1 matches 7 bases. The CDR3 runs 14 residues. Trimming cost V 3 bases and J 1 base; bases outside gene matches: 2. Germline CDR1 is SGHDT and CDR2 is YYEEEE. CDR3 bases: TGTGCCAGCAGCTCAGGGGGACGCACAGATACGCAGTATTTT. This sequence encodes CASSSGGRTDTQYF.

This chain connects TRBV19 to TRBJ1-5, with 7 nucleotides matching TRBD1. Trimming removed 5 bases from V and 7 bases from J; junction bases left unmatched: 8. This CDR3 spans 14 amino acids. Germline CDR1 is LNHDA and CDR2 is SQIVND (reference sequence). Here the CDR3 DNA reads TGTGCCAGTAGTCAAGACAGGGTGGGCCAGCCCCAGCATTTT. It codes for CASSQDRVGQPQHF.

CDR3 region: CASSLKAPDNSPLHF. CDR3 DNA sequence: TGTGCCAGCAGTTTAAAGGCACCCGATAATTCACCCCTCCACTTT. The chain carries TRBV27 and TRBJ1-6; D remains ambiguous. Deletions cut 2 bases from V and 5 bases from J, with 10 bases between. Germline-derived CDR1 and CDR2 are MNHEY and SMNVEV (reference sequence). The CDR3 extends over 15 amino acids.